This TCR beta chain was documented in a study of cytomegalovirus exposure and HLA in healthy donors. Points from the study as a whole: TCR beta chains numbering more than 150 were designated cytomegalovirus-associated. From TCR beta sequences, most subjects' HLA-A and HLA-B alleles were reportedly predicted accurately. Analyses of presence and absence presupposed an approximately uniform sequencing depth across donors. Later analysis identified a missense DCLRE1C variant that was linked to TCR beta V- and J-gene trimming.

As for this clone: Antigen: not known.

After removal of 4 bases from V and 2 bases from J, the junction contained 5 bases not matched to a gene. Germline values: CDR1 SQVTM, CDR2 ANQGSEA. CDR3 length equals 13 residues. Vbeta (60) and Jbeta (13) primers were used in the PCR. Profiling relied on immunoSEQ multiplex PCR, and the TCRdb table lists in-frame clones only, not all of them. This table has 150,000 to 180,000 clones, over 65% appearing once. This receptor was identified in a man aged 25-40 years in good health and CMV-seronegative. The sequencing sample was made of PBMCs. The chain combines TRBV29-1 with TRBJ2-7; TRBD2 matches at 7 bases. The CDR3 spells CSVGLAATYEQYF. The CDR3 nucleotides are TGCAGCGTTGGACTAGCCGCCACCTACGAGCAGTACTTC.